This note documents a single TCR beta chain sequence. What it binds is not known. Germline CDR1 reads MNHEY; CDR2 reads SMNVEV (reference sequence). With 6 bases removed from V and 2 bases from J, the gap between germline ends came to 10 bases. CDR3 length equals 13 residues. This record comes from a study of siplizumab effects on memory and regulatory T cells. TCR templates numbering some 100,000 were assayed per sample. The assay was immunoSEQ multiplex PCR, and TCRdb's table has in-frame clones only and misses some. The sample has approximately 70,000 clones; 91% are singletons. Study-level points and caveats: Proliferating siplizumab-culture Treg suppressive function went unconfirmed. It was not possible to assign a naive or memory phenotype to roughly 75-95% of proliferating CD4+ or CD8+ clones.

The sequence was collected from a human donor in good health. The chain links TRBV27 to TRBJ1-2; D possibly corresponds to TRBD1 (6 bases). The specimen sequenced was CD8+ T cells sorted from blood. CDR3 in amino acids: CASRNRENYGYTF. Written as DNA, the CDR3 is TGTGCCAGCAGAAACAGGGAGAACTATGGCTACACCTTC.